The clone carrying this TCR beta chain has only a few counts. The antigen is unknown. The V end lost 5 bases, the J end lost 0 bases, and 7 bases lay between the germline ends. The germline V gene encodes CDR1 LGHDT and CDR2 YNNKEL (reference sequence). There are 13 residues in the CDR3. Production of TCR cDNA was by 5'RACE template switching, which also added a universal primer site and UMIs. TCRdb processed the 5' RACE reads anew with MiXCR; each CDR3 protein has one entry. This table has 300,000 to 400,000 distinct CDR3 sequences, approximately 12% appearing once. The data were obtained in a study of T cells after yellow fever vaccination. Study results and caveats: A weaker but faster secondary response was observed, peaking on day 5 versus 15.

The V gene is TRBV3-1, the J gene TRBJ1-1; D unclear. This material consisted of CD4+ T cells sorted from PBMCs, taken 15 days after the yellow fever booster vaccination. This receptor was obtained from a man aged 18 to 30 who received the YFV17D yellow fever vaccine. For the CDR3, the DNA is TGTGCCAGCAGCGTCGCTTTGAACACTGAAGCTTTCTTT. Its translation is CASSVALNTEAFF. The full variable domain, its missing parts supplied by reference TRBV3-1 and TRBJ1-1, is DTAVSQTPKYLVTQMGNDKSIKCEQNLGHDTMYWYKQDSKKFLKIMFSYNNKELIINETVPNRFSPKSPDKAHLNLHINSLELGDSAVYFCASSVALNTEAFFGQGTRLTVV.